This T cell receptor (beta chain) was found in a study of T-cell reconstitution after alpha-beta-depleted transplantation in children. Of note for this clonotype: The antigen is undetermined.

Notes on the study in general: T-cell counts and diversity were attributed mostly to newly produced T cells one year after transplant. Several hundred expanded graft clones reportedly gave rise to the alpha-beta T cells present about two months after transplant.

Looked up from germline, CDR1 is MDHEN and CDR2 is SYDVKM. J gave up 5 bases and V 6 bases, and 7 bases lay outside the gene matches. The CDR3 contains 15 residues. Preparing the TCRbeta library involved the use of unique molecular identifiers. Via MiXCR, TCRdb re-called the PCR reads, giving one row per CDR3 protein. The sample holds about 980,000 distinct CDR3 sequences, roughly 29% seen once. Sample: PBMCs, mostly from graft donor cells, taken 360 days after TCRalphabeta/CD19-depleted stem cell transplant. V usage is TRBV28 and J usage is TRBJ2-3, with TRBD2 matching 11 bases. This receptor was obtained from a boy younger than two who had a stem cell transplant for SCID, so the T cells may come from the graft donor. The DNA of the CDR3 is TGTGCCAGCAGCCAAACCGGGACTAGCGGAGATACGCAGTATTTT. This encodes CASSQTGTSGDTQYF.